This TCR beta chain was identified during a study of blood T cell repertoires in COVID-19. The length of the CDR3 is 14 residues. With 10 bases clipped from V and 7 bases from J, the junction kept 10 bases outside the gene matches. Per the germline V gene, CDR1 is ENHRY and CDR2 is SYGVKD. Some clones are missing from TCRdb's copy, which holds only in-frame ones; the method was immunoSEQ multiplex PCR. The sample holds more than 150,000 clones, under 85% seen once. This receptor was obtained from a woman aged 80 or over with acute or convalescent COVID-19. The V and J genes are TRBV10-3 and TRBJ2-1; 10 nucleotides align to TRBD2. The sample consisted of peripheral blood. The CDR3 nucleotides read TGTGCCACTCTAGCGGGAGTATCGGGTAATGAGCAGTTCTTC. Amino acid sequence: CATLAGVSGNEQFF.